This entry lists 17 T cell receptor beta chains sequenced from one sample in a study of radiotherapy plus CTLA-4 blockade in lung cancer. The protocol was immunoSEQ multiplex PCR, while the TCRdb copy is restricted to in-frame clones and leaves out a portion. The sample includes roughly 70,000 clones, around 90% of them seen just once. The material was peripheral blood, obtained from a patient treated with radiotherapy plus ipilimumab. The receptors shown here come from a human donor with non-small cell lung cancer that progressed on radiotherapy plus ipilimumab.

The chain employs TRBV2 and TRBJ2-5, with D uncertain. Germline V lookup: CDR1 SNHLY, CDR2 FYNNEI. Trimming took 6 bases from V and 2 from J, leaving 13 bases between them. This CDR3 has 14 amino acids. CDR3 bases: TGTGCCAGCAGCCCTTCAAAGTTACAAGAGACCCAGTACTTC. Its translation: CASSPSKLQETQYF.

On this clone: Within the sample, other DNA sequences also encode this same CDR3. This chain joins TRBV9 and TRBJ2-7, with D hard to call. V was clipped by 4 bases and J by 0 bases, with 5 bases between them. Looked up from germline, CDR1 is SGDLS and CDR2 is YYNGEE. The length of the CDR3 is 12 residues. CDR3 amino acids: CASSSSSYEQYF. The CDR3 nucleotides are TGTGCCAGCAGCTCGAGCTCCTACGAGCAGTACTTC.

The rearrangement joins TRBV7-3 to TRBJ2-3; 11 positions agree with TRBD1. The CDR3 runs to 16 residues. After removal of 4 bases from V and 4 bases from J, the junction contained 7 bases not matched to a gene. CDR1 SGHTA and CDR2 FQGTGA come from the germline V gene. The CDR3 loop reads CASSSGQGAGSDTQYF. As DNA, the CDR3 is TGTGCCAGCAGCTCCGGACAGGGGGCCGGTTCAGATACGCAGTATTTT.

The CDR3 region is CASSGPGTSTGELFF. The CDR3 nucleotides read TGTGCCAGCAGCGGTCCCGGGACTAGTACCGGGGAGCTGTTTTTT. The rearrangement joins TRBV7-9 to TRBJ2-2; 8 positions match TRBD2. Unmatched junction bases numbered 7, after V lost 5 bases and J lost 5 bases. In germline, CDR1 is SEHNR, CDR2 FQNEAQ (reference sequence). CDR3 length: 15 amino acids.

The V call is TRBV5-5, the J call TRBJ1-1, with TRBD1 matching over 11 bases. V lost 4 bases and J lost 7; bases outside the gene matches: 9. CDR1 and CDR2 from the germline V gene are SGHKS and YYEKEE (reference sequence). This CDR3 is built from 15 residues. In DNA form, the CDR3 reads TGTGCCAGCAGCCCGGACAGGGGGCGCATCGGTGAAGCTTTCTTT. Translated, it gives CASSPDRGRIGEAFF.

The CDR3 spells CASSPESYEQYF. CDR3 in DNA: TGTGCCAGCAGCCCCGAATCCTACGAGCAGTACTTC. The chain links TRBV7-9 to TRBJ2-7; D is undetermined. Germline CDR1 is SEHNR and CDR2 is FQNEAQ (reference sequence). V was clipped by 5 bases and J by 1 base, with 6 bases between them. The CDR3 has 12 amino acids. Using reference TRBV7-9 and TRBJ2-7 for the parts outside the CDR3, the full variable domain is DTGVSQNPRHKITKRGQNVTFRCDPISEHNRLYWYRQTLGQGPEFLTYFQNEAQLEKSRLLSDRFSAERPKGSFSTLEIQRTEQGDSAMYLCASSPESYEQYFGPGTRLTVT.

In its sample, this clone was seen once. The chain recombines TRBV7-9 with TRBJ2-7; D is uncertain. Germline V gene sequence: CDR1 SEHNR, CDR2 FQNEAQ (reference sequence). V was shortened by 2 bases and J by 3 bases, with 8 bases between the two germline ends. The CDR3 runs 13 residues. The CDR3 here is CASSLTENYEQYV. Here the CDR3 DNA reads TGTGCCAGCAGCTTAACGGAAAACTACGAGCAGTACGTC.

V is TRBV5-8 and J is TRBJ1-2, with D uncertain. CDR1 is SGHTS, CDR2 YDEGEE, per germline. With 0 bases removed from V and 4 bases from J, the gap between germline ends came to 16 bases. The CDR3 is made up of 16 amino acids. The CDR3 is CASSLGRFNLGYGYTF. CDR3 coding DNA: TGTGCCAGCAGCTTGGGACGGTTCAATTTAGGCTATGGCTACACCTTC.

This clone was seen only once. The chain links TRBV6-5 to TRBJ2-1; D unclear. This CDR3 has 15 residues. Germline V gives CDR1 MNHEY, CDR2 SVGAGI. V lost 7 bases and J lost 2, with 15 bases in between. CDR3 residues: CASTQDGAPYNEQFF. For the CDR3, the DNA is TGTGCCAGCACCCAGGACGGCGCTCCCTACAATGAGCAGTTCTTC.

The chain links TRBV30 to TRBJ2-7; D uncertain. CDR3 length equals 11 residues. The V and J ends lost 4 bases and 2 bases respectively, with 6 bases between them. Germline V gene lookup returns CDR1 GTSNPN and CDR2 SVGIG (reference sequence). CDR3 in amino acids: CAWKRTYEQYF. For the CDR3, the DNA is TGTGCCTGGAAGAGGACCTACGAGCAGTACTTC.

The chain is built from TRBV29-1 and TRBJ2-5; D uncertain. Germline-derived CDR1 and CDR2 are SQVTM and ANQGSEA. This CDR3 is built from 13 residues. V lost 5 bases to trimming and J lost 5 bases, with 15 bases between them. The CDR3 bases are TGCAGCGTTCTGCGAGACTTCGGGGAGACCCAGTACTTC. Its translation: CSVLRDFGETQYF.

This chain links TRBV28 with TRBJ1-5; maybe TRBD1 (5 bases). V shed 7 bases and J shed 2 bases, with 15 bases lying between them. The CDR3 extends over 15 amino acids. Germline-derived CDR1 and CDR2 are MDHEN and SYDVKM. The CDR3 DNA reads as TGTGCCAGCACTGGGGCAGCAGTGGGCAATCAGCCCCAGCATTTT. This encodes CASTGAAVGNQPQHF.

The J gene is TRBJ2-2, the V gene TRBV6-4; 8 positions match TRBD1. The V and J ends lost 3 bases and 4 bases, in that order; junction bases with no gene match: 1. CDR1 is MRHNA, CDR2 SNTAGT, per germline. The CDR3 totals 14 residues. DNA of the CDR3: TGTGCCAGCAGTGAACAGGGGGGCACCGGGGAGCTGTTTTTT. The encoded protein is CASSEQGGTGELFF.

Regarding this clone: Distinct nucleotide sequences in the sample also encode this CDR3. This CDR3 reads CASSLLGGQPQHF. In nucleotides, the CDR3 is TGTGCCAGCAGTTTACTGGGCGGGCAGCCCCAGCATTTT. The V gene is TRBV28, the J gene TRBJ1-5, with D hard to call. CDR3 length: 13 residues. Deletions cut 2 bases from V and 7 bases from J, with 9 bases between. CDR1 and CDR2 from the germline V gene are MDHEN and SYDVKM.

This chain uses TRBV15 with TRBJ1-2; D ambiguous. The CDR3 is made up of 15 amino acids. Germline-derived CDR1 and CDR2 are LNHNV and YYDKDF (reference sequence). Between the trimmed V and J ends, which lost 0 bases and 6 bases, there was a span of 14 bases. CDR3 DNA: TGTGCCACCAGCAGAGATACTAGGGCCCTCGATGGCTACACCTTC. This sequence encodes CATSRDTRALDGYTF.

This clone was picked up one time. The rearrangement uses TRBV28 and TRBJ1-1, with D tentatively TRBD1 (6 bases). The V gene lost 8 bases and the J gene lost 2 bases, with 15 bases spanning the gap. The CDR3 consists of 14 residues. The V gene's germline CDR1 is MDHEN and CDR2 SYDVKM. CDR3 protein: CASPGTRGNTEAFF. The CDR3 nucleotides are TGTGCCAGCCCCGGGACCAGGGGAAACACTGAAGCTTTCTTT.

V usage is TRBV28 and J usage is TRBJ2-2; no clear D. V lost 5 bases, J lost 4 bases, and 5 bases lay in between. Germline values: CDR1 MDHEN, CDR2 SYDVKM. The CDR3 is 12 residues long. The CDR3 region has the DNA TGTGCCAGCAGTATTCCCACCGGGGAGCTGTTTTTT. As protein: CASSIPTGELFF.